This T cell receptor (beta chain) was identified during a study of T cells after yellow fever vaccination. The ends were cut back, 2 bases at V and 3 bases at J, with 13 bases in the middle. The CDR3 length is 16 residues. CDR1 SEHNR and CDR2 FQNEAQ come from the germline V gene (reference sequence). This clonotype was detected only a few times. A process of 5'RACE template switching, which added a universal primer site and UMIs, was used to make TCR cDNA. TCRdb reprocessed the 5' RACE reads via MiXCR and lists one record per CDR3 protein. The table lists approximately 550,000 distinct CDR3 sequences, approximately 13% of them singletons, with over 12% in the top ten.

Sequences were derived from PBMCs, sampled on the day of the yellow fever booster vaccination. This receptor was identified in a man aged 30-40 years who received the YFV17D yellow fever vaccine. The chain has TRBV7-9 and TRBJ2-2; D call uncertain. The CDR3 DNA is TGTGCCAGCAGCTTAACTCGGGTGATGGACACCGGGGAGCTGTTTTTT. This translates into CASSLTRVMDTGELFF. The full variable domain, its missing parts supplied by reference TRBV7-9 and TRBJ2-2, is DTGVSQNPRHKITKRGQNVTFRCDPISEHNRLYWYRQTLGQGPEFLTYFQNEAQLEKSRLLSDRFSAERPKGSFSTLEIQRTEQGDSAMYLCASSLTRVMDTGELFFGEGSRLTVL.